Below are 11 T cell receptor beta chains sequenced from a single sample in a study of Ad26.COV2.S vaccination and SARS-CoV-2 variants. Stated treatment: about 20 received Ad26.COV2.S at low or high dose, single or two shots; about 5 received placebo; per-sample allocation not given. Material that was analyzed had been drawn on day 63 after the first vaccine or placebo injection. Produced via immunoSEQ multiplex PCR; TCRdb's table is partial and in-frame only. The sample contains some 390,000 clones, roughly nine tenths of which appear only once. The specimen comprised peripheral blood, sampled in a trial of Ad26.COV2.S vaccine versus placebo. The receptors come from a person aged 18-60 years who received the Ad26.COV2.S COVID-19 vaccine or a placebo.

About this clone: Other nucleotide sequences from this sample produce the same CDR3. This sequence joins TRBV5-1 and TRBJ1-1; D is uncertain. Germline CDR1 SGHRS, CDR2 YFSETQ. V lost 0 bases and J 2 bases, leaving 5 bases between the germline ends. This CDR3 region has 13 residues. Here the CDR3 DNA reads TGCGCCAGCAGCTTGGGGACTAACACTGAAGCTTTCTTT. It yields the protein CASSLGTNTEAFF.

The rearrangement joins TRBV19 to TRBJ1-2; 10 positions match TRBD1. J was trimmed by 4 bases and V by 7 bases; bases with no gene match: 9. The CDR3 runs to 15 residues. From germline, CDR1 is LNHDA and CDR2 SQIVND (reference sequence). CDR3 nucleotide sequence: TGTGCCAGTACCCCGGACAGGGGGAAACTCTATGGCTACACCTTC. Translating it yields CASTPDRGKLYGYTF.

The rearrangement joins TRBV19 to TRBJ2-3; no definite D call. The CDR3 has 11 residues. The germline CDR1 and CDR2 sequences are LNHDA and SQIVND (reference sequence). Trimming left V 7 bases short and J 5 bases short, with 7 bases between. The chain's CDR3 is CASTQGDTQYF. The CDR3 DNA is TGTGCCAGTACCCAAGGAGATACGCAGTATTTT. Full variable domain (outside the CDR3, taken from reference TRBV19 and TRBJ2-3): DGGITQSPKYLFRKEGQNVTLSCEQNLNHDAMYWYRQDPGQGLRLIYYSQIVNDFQKGDIAEGYSVSREKKESFPLTVTSAQKNPTAFYLCASTQGDTQYFGPGTRLTVL.

The chain uses TRBV11-2 and TRBJ2-5, with 12 bases fitting TRBD1. The V and J ends lost 5 bases and 5 bases, in that order; junction bases with no gene match: 18. This CDR3 comprises 19 residues. Germline CDR1 is SGHAT and CDR2 is FQNNGV. CDR3 DNA: TGTGCCAGCAGCACGACCGTGGGACAGGGGGCTCCGGCGGTGGAGACCCAGTACTTC. Protein: CASSTTVGQGAPAVETQYF.

J is TRBJ2-1 and V is TRBV7-4; 13 nucleotides align to TRBD2. The length of the CDR3 is 15 residues. V shed 5 bases, J shed 5 bases, and the junction held 3 bases outside the gene matches. Germline-derived CDR1 and CDR2 are SGHVT and SQSDAQ. CDR3 residues: CASSLTSGGNNEQFF. CDR3 DNA sequence: TGTGCCAGCAGCCTGACTAGCGGGGGGAACAATGAGCAGTTCTTC.

The chain has TRBV18 and TRBJ1-5; 8 nucleotides agree with TRBD1. The CDR3 runs to 14 residues. Germline V gene sequence: CDR1 KGHSH, CDR2 LQKENI. Losses at the gene ends were 2 bases for V and 7 bases for J; bases not matched to a gene: 4. The CDR3 bases are TGTGCCAGCTCACCATTATCAGGGGGCCAGCCCCAGCATTTT. Its translation is CASSPLSGGQPQHF.

The genes are TRBV19 and TRBJ1-2; a possible D gene is TRBD1 (6 bases). V lost 5 bases and J 8 bases, leaving 27 bases between the germline ends. The CDR3 runs 17 residues. CDR1 and CDR2 (germline): LNHDA, SQIVND (reference sequence). As DNA, the CDR3 is TGTGCCAGTAGTGGCAAGGGAACGGGACACTTGACCTGGGGCTACACCTTC. This encodes CASSGKGTGHLTWGYTF. Using reference TRBV19 and TRBJ1-2 for the parts outside the CDR3, the full variable domain is DGGITQSPKYLFRKEGQNVTLSCEQNLNHDAMYWYRQDPGQGLRLIYYSQIVNDFQKGDIAEGYSVSREKKESFPLTVTSAQKNPTAFYLCASSGKGTGHLTWGYTFGSGTRLTVV.

The chain combines TRBV5-4 with TRBJ1-1; TRBD1 matches 8 bases. This CDR3 has 14 residues. The germline CDR1 and CDR2 sequences are SGHNT and YYREEE (reference sequence). With 5 bases clipped from V and 2 bases from J, the junction kept 5 bases outside the gene matches. CDR3 loop: CASRGRGLNTEAFF. CDR3 nucleotide sequence: TGTGCCAGCAGAGGCAGGGGGCTAAACACTGAAGCTTTCTTT.

J is TRBJ1-3 and V is TRBV19, with TRBD1 as a possible D gene (6 bases). V lost 5 bases and J lost 0, with 14 bases in between. Germline CDR1 is LNHDA and CDR2 is SQIVND (reference sequence). This CDR3 is 16 amino acids long. CDR3 loop: CASSDRKQGSGNTIYF. The DNA of the CDR3 is TGTGCCAGTAGTGACCGAAAACAGGGCTCTGGAAACACCATATATTTT. The full variable domain, rest sourced from reference TRBV19 and TRBJ1-3, is DGGITQSPKYLFRKEGQNVTLSCEQNLNHDAMYWYRQDPGQGLRLIYYSQIVNDFQKGDIAEGYSVSREKKESFPLTVTSAQKNPTAFYLCASSDRKQGSGNTIYFGEGSWLTVV.

This rearrangement joins TRBV20-1 to TRBJ1-1, with D maybe TRBD1 (6 bases). V was shortened by 3 bases and J by 4 bases, with 12 bases between the two germline ends. The CDR3 runs to 13 residues. Germline CDR1 and CDR2: DFQATT and SNEGSKA (reference sequence). CDR3 sequence reads: CSASREGGTEAFF. The CDR3 bases are TGCAGTGCTAGTCGGGAAGGGGGCACTGAAGCTTTCTTT.

The rearrangement joins TRBV7-2 to TRBJ2-5; 8 nucleotides agree with TRBD1. Germline V CDR1 and CDR2: SGHTA, FQGNSA. Germline trimming cut 5 bases from V and 4 bases from J; bases unmatched to any gene: 6. The CDR3 has 14 residues. CDR3 nucleotide sequence: TGTGCCAGCAGCCCCCAGGGGGCTCGAGAGACCCAGTACTTC. Its protein is CASSPQGARETQYF.